The T cell receptor (beta chain) under discussion was sequenced for a study of blood T cell repertoires in COVID-19. Turning to the study itself: Sites across the United States, Italy and Spain contributed samples from acute and convalescent COVID-19. The cDNA or gDNA used as material had been derived from T cells, B-cell-depleted T cells, or PBMCs.

Methods used by the authors: Cell counts per sample came from amplifying reference gene primers. Profiled with immunoSEQ multiplex PCR; TCRdb holds only in-frame clones, not every one. V, J and clone size derive from that table, while D and trimming were established from the DNA sequence. Altogether about 30,000 clones are present, about 83% being singletons, with the ten largest covering over 20%. CDR1 MGHRA and CDR2 YSYEKL come from the germline V gene. This CDR3 is built from 15 residues. Unmatched junction bases numbered 2, after V lost 0 bases and J lost 4 bases. The chain has TRBV4-1 and TRBJ2-2, with TRBD1 identical over 7 bases. The sample was peripheral blood. The TCR sequence derives from a human donor in a cohort sampled during active COVID-19. CDR3 residues: CASSQEHRGTGELFF. The CDR3 nucleotides are TGCGCCAGCAGCCAAGAACACAGGGGCACCGGGGAGCTGTTTTTT.